The entry below gives a single TCR beta chain sequence along with its context. CDR3 size: 12 residues. CDR1 is SQVTM, CDR2 ANQGSEA, per germline. Trimming shortened V by 7 bases and J by 7 bases, and 17 bases separated the two germline ends. Only CD45RO-negative cells positively selected for CCR7 counted as naive CD8 cells, so terminally differentiated effector memory CD45RA+ cells were excluded. Researchers divided each subset's genomic DNA evenly across several immunoSEQ plates. The assay was immunoSEQ multiplex PCR, and TCRdb's table has in-frame clones only and misses some. The sample lists around 600,000 clones, roughly 98% occurring once. The data belong to a study of shared clonotypes between healthy human individuals. Study overall: CD4 naive and CD4 memory each took three plates per donor, while CD8 naive took two and CD8 memory one.

The receptor was derived from a man aged 25 to 40 in good health. The chain combines TRBV29-1 with TRBJ2-7, with D maybe TRBD2 (6 bases). Sequencing used naive CD8+ T cells sorted from blood. CDR3 loop: CSAGRERVEQYF. The CDR3 nucleotides read TGCAGCGCAGGACGGGAGCGGGTGGAGCAGTACTTC.